The 15 T cell receptor beta chains given below trace back to one sample, sequenced in a study of T cells in Graves' hyperthyroidism and ophthalmopathy. RNA transcripts served as the template for amplifying TCR beta CDR3 regions. First-round RT-PCR of the TCR CDR3 relied on the HTBI primer set. TCRdb analysed the multiplex PCR reads with MiXCR anew, one entry per CDR3 protein. The sample holds roughly 630,000 distinct CDR3 sequences; 15% to 19% are singletons and the top ten take 7.3%. The sequenced sample consisted of blood. These receptors were collected from a woman younger than 45 with Graves' hyperthyroidism.

This clonotype was counted many times. Here the CDR3 DNA reads TGTGCCAGCAGCAGGCGGGGTAATAAGGCCGGGGAGCTGTTTTTT. It encodes CASSRRGNKAGELFF. The gene calls are TRBV2 and TRBJ2-2; the D gene is possibly TRBD2 (6 bases). Trimming stripped 6 bases from V and 6 bases from J, with 17 bases between. The germline CDR1 and CDR2 sequences are SNHLY and FYNNEI. This CDR3 comprises 15 residues.

This clonotype was picked up many times. This chain's CDR3 is CASSPQRRTSGQETQYF. CDR3 bases: TGTGCCAGCAGTCCACAGCGGCGGACTAGCGGCCAAGAGACCCAGTACTTC. The rearrangement uses TRBV12-3 or TRBV12-4 and TRBJ2-5; 10 bases fit TRBD2. J gave up 1 base and V 5 bases, and 10 bases lay outside the gene matches. The CDR3 sequence is 17 residues long.

V usage is TRBV9 and J usage is TRBJ1-1; D remains unclear. V was pared by 0 bases and J by 7 bases, with 10 bases between. Germline CDR1 reads SGDLS; CDR2 reads YYNGEE. The CDR3 contains 13 residues. This CDR3 reads CASSVDLSREAFF. For the CDR3, the DNA is TGTGCCAGCAGCGTAGATTTGAGCCGTGAAGCTTTCTTT.

This clonotype was seen only a few times. V usage is TRBV4-1 and J usage is TRBJ1-5; D not resolved. The V gene lost 1 base and the J gene lost 2 bases, with 15 bases spanning the gap. In germline, CDR1 is MGHRA, CDR2 YSYEKL. The CDR3 runs to 17 residues. The CDR3 DNA reads TGCGCCAGCAGCCAAGTTAGGGATAGTGAGGGCAATCAGCCCCAGCATTTT. It translates to CASSQVRDSEGNQPQHF.

J is TRBJ1-5 and V is TRBV18, with D tentatively TRBD1 (6 bases). The CDR3 length is 14 residues. Germline loops: CDR1 KGHSH, CDR2 LQKENI. The V end lost 6 bases, the J end lost 3 bases, and 12 bases lay between the germline ends. The CDR3 loop is CASSIQGFNQPQHF. The CDR3 nucleotides are TGTGCCAGCTCCATCCAGGGGTTCAATCAGCCCCAGCATTTT.

This clonotype was counted a few times. V and J are TRBV6-1 and TRBJ1-1; tentative D call: TRBD1 (5 bases). The V end was cut by 6 bases, the J end by 1 base, with 15 bases between. Germline loops: CDR1 MNHNS, CDR2 SASEGT. This CDR3 is 15 amino acids long. The CDR3 here is CASRGDNTGNTEAFF. CDR3 coding DNA: TGTGCCAGCAGGGGCGACAATACAGGGAACACTGAAGCTTTCTTT.

Points on this clonotype: A much larger clone differs by one base, so this may be a read error. The rearrangement uses TRBV7-2 and TRBJ1-3; perhaps TRBD1 as D (5 bases). This CDR3 has 15 amino acids. CDR1 is SGHTA, CDR2 FQGNSA, per germline. CDR3 nucleotide sequence: TGTGCCAGCAGCTTTTGGGGACTGGATGGAAACACCACATATTTT. Its translation: CASSFWGLDGNTTYF.

This clonotype was found many times. The chain couples TRBV20-1 to TRBJ2-2; D is possibly TRBD1 or TRBD2 (6 bases each). V was clipped by 6 bases and J by 3 bases, with 17 bases between them. The V gene's germline CDR1 is DFQATT and CDR2 SNEGSKA (reference sequence). This CDR3 is built from 15 residues. The CDR3 region has the DNA TGCAGTGCATTAAAAGGGGGGACGGACACCGGGGAGCTGTTTTTT. It encodes CSALKGGTDTGELFF.

This clonotype has only a few counts. This chain connects TRBV20-1 to TRBJ2-3, with 12 bases lining up with TRBD2. CDR1 and CDR2 (germline): DFQATT, SNEGSKA (reference sequence). The CDR3 length is 15 residues. The trim removed 0 bases at V and 7 bases at J, leaving 5 bases unmatched. The DNA of the CDR3 is TGCAGTGCTAGAGATTTCCTAGCGGGAGGGAATACGCAGTATTTT. Residues: CSARDFLAGGNTQYF.

This clonotype was found many times. The rearrangement uses TRBV13 and TRBJ2-7, with 11 bases matching TRBD2. CDR3 length: 14 amino acids. Germline lookup yields CDR1 PRHDT and CDR2 FYEKMQ (reference sequence). Losses at the gene ends were 6 bases for V and 4 bases for J; bases not matched to a gene: 5. The CDR3 loop is CASSSGTSGYEQYF. The CDR3 DNA is TGTGCCAGCAGTTCTGGGACTAGCGGATACGAGCAGTACTTC.

On this clonotype: A junction boundary mismatches the germline segment, possibly from a read error. The V and J genes are TRBV7-9 and TRBJ2-2; D is perhaps TRBD2 (6 bases). The germline gives CDR1 SEHNR, CDR2 FQNEAQ (reference sequence). CDR3 size: 17 residues. The CDR3 DNA reads TGTGCCAGCAGTTGGGTTTTGGCGGCGGGGAACACCGGGGAGCTGTCTTTT. As protein: CASSWVLAAGNTGELSF. Full variable domain (remainder filled in from reference TRBV7-9 and TRBJ2-2): DTGVSQNPRHKITKRGQNVTFRCDPISEHNRLYWYRQTLGQGPEFLTYFQNEAQLEKSRLLSDRFSAERPKGSFSTLEIQRTEQGDSAMYLCASSWVLAAGNTGELSFGEGSRLTVL.

The chain employs TRBV18 and TRBJ1-5, with D possibly TRBD1 on 5 matching bases. The V and J ends lost 6 bases and 4 bases respectively, with 19 bases between them. The CDR3 length is 16 residues. Germline CDR1 reads KGHSH; CDR2 reads LQKENI. Written as DNA, the CDR3 is TGTGCCAGCTCCGCCTCGGCGGGGGGGATGAATCAGCCCCAGCATTTT. Translating it yields CASSASAGGMNQPQHF.

This sequence joins TRBV27 and TRBJ1-5; tentatively, D is TRBD1 (6 bases). The germline V gene has CDR1 MNHEY and CDR2 SMNVEV (reference sequence). V lost 5 bases and J lost 3, with 17 bases in between. The CDR3 has 16 amino acids. The CDR3 loop is CASSLHWGADNQPQHF. CDR3 sequence (DNA): TGTGCCAGCAGTCTCCATTGGGGGGCAGACAATCAGCCCCAGCATTTT.

V is TRBV6-5 and J is TRBJ1-4; D is unresolved. Trimming took 2 bases from V and 4 from J, leaving 14 bases between them. The CDR3 loop spans 16 amino acids. CDR1 MNHEY and CDR2 SVGAGI come from the germline V gene. CDR3: CASSYLGSTYNEKLFF. The CDR3, as DNA: TGTGCCAGCAGTTACCTCGGGTCTACATATAATGAAAAACTGTTTTTT.

For this clonotype: It may be a read error: a sequence one base away is much more abundant. V gene TRBV28 combines with J gene TRBJ2-1; 7 nucleotides agree with TRBD2. Germline CDR1 MDHEN, CDR2 SYDVKM. The CDR3 is made up of 15 amino acids. The trim removed 1 base at V and 6 bases at J, leaving 6 bases unmatched. CDR3 loop: CASSLLALATNEQFF. The CDR3, as DNA: TGTGCCAGCAGTTTATTGGCACTAGCGACCAATGAGCAGTTCTTC.